One sample yielded the 9 T cell receptor beta chains listed below, sequenced in a study of T cells in localized non-small cell lung cancer. Generated by immunoSEQ multiplex PCR, the TCRdb table keeps only in-frame clones and is missing some. This table holds approximately 2,600 clones, roughly 24% found once. The starting material was lung tumor tissue, obtained before any cancer treatment. Source of these receptors: a male donor aged 60 or older with stage I lung adenocarcinoma.

The chain carries TRBV5-1 and TRBJ1-2; D perhaps matches TRBD1 (5 bases). Germline CDR1 is SGHRS and CDR2 is YFSETQ. The CDR3 contains 14 residues. The V gene lost 6 bases and the J gene lost 1 base, with 13 bases spanning the gap. CDR3 nucleotide sequence: TGCGCCAGCACCCTGGGGGGAAATAACTATGGCTACACCTTC. It codes for CASTLGGNNYGYTF.

The chain uses TRBV11-3 and TRBJ2-2; 7 nucleotides line up with TRBD1. The germline CDR1 and CDR2 sequences are SGHNT and YENEEA. The CDR3 totals 15 residues. V lost 1 base, J lost 4 bases, and 3 bases stayed unmatched. The CDR3 nucleotides read TGTGCCAGCAGCTTAGGGACAGGAACCACCGGGGAGCTGTTTTTT. Amino acids: CASSLGTGTTGELFF.

This clone was seen more than once but under ten times. The rearrangement joins TRBV19 to TRBJ2-3; no clear D. The V and J ends lost 4 bases and 4 bases respectively, with 9 bases between them. The germline V gene has CDR1 LNHDA and CDR2 SQIVND (reference sequence). The CDR3 is 13 amino acids. The CDR3 loop reads CASSNGGADTQYF. For the CDR3, the DNA is TGTGCCAGTAGTAATGGTGGGGCAGATACGCAGTATTTT. Combining the CDR3 with reference TRBV19 and TRBJ2-3 gives the whole variable domain DGGITQSPKYLFRKEGQNVTLSCEQNLNHDAMYWYRQDPGQGLRLIYYSQIVNDFQKGDIAEGYSVSREKKESFPLTVTSAQKNPTAFYLCASSNGGADTQYFGPGTRLTVL.

The chain combines TRBV1 with TRBJ2-5; the D call TRBD1 from the table was never checked on the DNA. TRBV1 is a pseudogene segment. The CDR3 covers 16 residues. The CDR3 protein is CASSHTFADSQETQYF. CDR3 DNA: TGCGCCAGCAGCCATACGTTCGCGGACAGTCAAGAGACCCAGTACTTC.

Within the sample, this clone is medium-sized. This chain connects TRBV30 to TRBJ1-1, with D perhaps TRBD1 (5 bases). The germline CDR1 and CDR2 sequences are GTSNPN and SVGIG (reference sequence). There are 14 residues in the CDR3. The V end was cut by 2 bases, the J end by 4 bases, with 14 bases between. This chain's CDR3 is CAWSHRGVVTEAFF. In nucleotides, the CDR3 is TGTGCCTGGAGTCACCGGGGGGTTGTCACTGAAGCTTTCTTT.

There are a few counts of this clone. The chain recombines TRBV6-8 with TRBJ2-2, with 7 nucleotides matching TRBD1. V gave up 9 bases and J gave up 5 bases; unmatched junction bases: 6. The CDR3 covers 13 residues. Germline V gene data show CDR1 as MNHGY and CDR2 as SAAAGT. The DNA for the CDR3 is TGTGCCAGTTGGGACAGACCGACCGGGGAGCTGTTTTTT. It specifies CASWDRPTGELFF.

This clone showed up just a few times. This sequence joins TRBV11-3 and TRBJ1-1; 10 bases line up with TRBD1. The CDR3 is made up of 15 amino acids. Germline V gives CDR1 SGHNT, CDR2 YENEEA. Germline trimming cut 3 bases from V and 3 bases from J; bases unmatched to any gene: 4. The CDR3 DNA sequence: TGTGCCAGCAGCTTGGGACAGGGGATCGACACTGAAGCTTTCTTT. Its protein product is CASSLGQGIDTEAFF. Supplemented by reference TRBV11-3 and TRBJ1-1, the full variable domain reads EAGVVQSPRYKIIEKKQPVAFWCNPISGHNTLYWYLQNLGQGPELLIRYENEEAVDDSQLPKDRFSAERLKGVDSTLKIQPAELGDSAVYLCASSLGQGIDTEAFFGQGTRLTVV.

This sequence joins TRBV6-8 and TRBJ1-4; 10 nucleotides align to TRBD1. V trimming: 4 bases; J trimming: 8 bases; junction bases outside the gene matches: 7. The CDR3 runs 15 residues. Per the germline V gene, CDR1 is MNHGY and CDR2 is SAAAGT. The CDR3 spells CASSSRTGGREKLFF. CDR3 DNA: TGTGCCAGCAGTTCAAGGACAGGGGGTAGGGAAAAACTGTTTTTT.

The chain carries TRBV29-1 and TRBJ1-1; D gene ambiguous. Germline-derived CDR1 and CDR2 are SQVTM and ANQGSEA. The CDR3 extends over 13 amino acids. Trimming removed 6 bases from V and 1 base from J, with 12 bases in between. The DNA of the CDR3 is TGCAGCGTCCCGGGCCCATCGAACACTGAAGCTTTCTTT. Amino acids: CSVPGPSNTEAFF.